The 30 T cell receptor beta chains given below trace back to one sample, sequenced in a study of blood T cell repertoires in COVID-19. Only in-frame clones appear in the TCRdb table, and some are missing; sequencing was by immunoSEQ multiplex PCR. This sample yields 200,000 to 300,000 clones, of which 88% are seen a single time; over 4% belongs to the top ten. The sequenced sample consisted of peripheral blood. The receptors here all came from a man aged 60 to 69 who had recovered from COVID-19.

This chain connects TRBV5-1 to TRBJ2-7; D not certain. The V and J ends lost 0 bases and 5 bases respectively, with 12 bases between them. The CDR3 runs to 14 residues. Germline loops: CDR1 SGHRS, CDR2 YFSETQ. CDR3: CASSLVHNSDEQYF. CDR3 sequence (DNA): TGCGCCAGCAGCTTGGTCCACAACAGTGACGAGCAGTACTTC.

A single count supports this clone. This chain uses TRBV3-1 (or the pseudogene TRBV3-2) with TRBJ2-1, with TRBD2 identical over 8 bases. Germline CDR1 is LGHDT and CDR2 is YNNKEL (reference sequence). V was clipped by 4 bases and J by 0 bases; unmatched bases: 5. The CDR3 has 16 amino acids. The CDR3 DNA sequence: TGTGCCAGCAGCCGTGGCGGGGGGAACTCCTACAATGAGCAGTTCTTC. This encodes CASSRGGGNSYNEQFF.

This chain connects TRBV19 to TRBJ1-2, with TRBD1 as a possible D gene (6 bases). Germline V gene sequence: CDR1 LNHDA, CDR2 SQIVND (reference sequence). V was cut by 5 bases and J by 7 bases, with 14 bases left in between. CDR3 size: 13 residues. The CDR3 DNA sequence: TGTGCCAGTAGTGGGGGCAGTATCGGTGGCTACACCTTC. It encodes CASSGGSIGGYTF.

J is TRBJ2-7 and V is TRBV5-1; 14 bases match TRBD2. The V and J ends lost 0 bases and 5 bases, in that order; junction bases with no gene match: 4. The CDR3 sequence is 16 residues long. Germline CDR1 SGHRS, CDR2 YFSETQ. CDR3 sequence: CASSLARLAGGHEQYF. The CDR3 DNA reads as TGCGCCAGCAGCTTGGCCCGACTAGCGGGGGGGCACGAGCAGTACTTC.

The rearrangement links TRBV13 to TRBJ2-1; 10 nucleotides match TRBD2. Germline assignment: CDR1 PRHDT and CDR2 FYEKMQ (reference sequence). The CDR3 sequence is 16 residues long. V shed 5 bases and J 3 bases; nucleotides not matched to a gene: 7. In DNA, the CDR3 is TGTGCCAGCAGCAACTATAGCGGGGGGCTCTACAATGAGCAGTTCTTC. Encoded protein: CASSNYSGGLYNEQFF.

This chain links TRBV9 with TRBJ1-1; possible D gene TRBD1, 6 bases. Germline V CDR1 and CDR2: SGDLS, YYNGEE. V was shortened by 3 bases and J by 4 bases, with 13 bases between the two germline ends. The CDR3 loop spans 14 amino acids. The CDR3: CASSATGIFTEAFF. CDR3 sequence (DNA): TGTGCCAGCAGCGCTACAGGGATTTTCACTGAAGCTTTCTTT. Looking up the rest from reference TRBV9 and TRBJ1-1 gives the full variable domain: DSGVTQTPKHLITATGQRVTLRCSPRSGDLSVYWYQQSLDQGLQFLIQYYNGEERAKGNILERFSAQQFPDLHSELNLSSLELGDSALYFCASSATGIFTEAFFGQGTRLTVV.

The chain recombines TRBV7-3 with TRBJ2-7, with 9 bases aligning to TRBD2. The CDR3 is 14 residues long. The germline gives CDR1 SGHTA, CDR2 FQGTGA. After removal of 1 base from V and 5 bases from J, the junction contained 3 bases not matched to a gene. The CDR3 sequence: CASSLSGGAHEQYF. CDR3 in DNA: TGTGCCAGCAGCTTAAGCGGGGGGGCCCACGAGCAGTACTTC. The full variable domain, its missing parts supplied by reference TRBV7-3 and TRBJ2-7, is GAGVSQTPSNKVTEKGKYVELRCDPISGHTALYWYRQSLGQGPEFLIYFQGTGAADDSGLPNDRFFAVRPEGSVSTLKIQRTERGDSAVYLCASSLSGGAHEQYFGPGTRLTVT.

With respect to this clone: At the DNA level, this CDR3 is encoded by other sequences in the same sample as well. The chain carries TRBV19 and TRBJ1-3; D call uncertain. The germline gives CDR1 LNHDA, CDR2 SQIVND (reference sequence). V dropped 3 bases and J dropped 0 bases, with 6 bases sitting between them. The CDR3 totals 14 residues. The CDR3 nucleotides are TGTGCCAGTAGTATTGCCGGCTCTGGAAACACCATATATTTT. Translating gives CASSIAGSGNTIYF.

The genes are TRBV5-1 and TRBJ1-1, with 11 bases identical to TRBD1. The CDR3 consists of 15 residues. The V gene end was trimmed by 3 bases and the J gene end by 1 base; junction bases not matched to a gene: 2. The germline V gene has CDR1 SGHRS and CDR2 YFSETQ. CDR3 sequence (DNA): TGCGCCAGCAGCTACGGACAGGGGGCGAACACTGAAGCTTTCTTT. Translation gives CASSYGQGANTEAFF.

This clone has a single count. The rearrangement joins TRBV6-6 to TRBJ2-3; 10 bases fit TRBD2. The ends lost 0 bases at V and 5 bases at J; junction bases unmatched: 5. The CDR3 runs to 16 residues. CDR1 and CDR2 from the germline V gene are MNHNY and SVGAGI (reference sequence). The CDR3 loop reads CASSYSKRGGGDTQYF. DNA for the CDR3: TGTGCCAGCAGTTACTCGAAGCGGGGGGGCGGAGATACGCAGTATTTT.

The chain recombines TRBV28 with TRBJ2-1; 9 positions agree with TRBD1. The germline CDR1 and CDR2 sequences are MDHEN and SYDVKM. V dropped 7 bases and J dropped 11; count of bases not matched to a gene: 12. This CDR3 is 14 amino acids long. CDR3 amino acids: CASNEMGQGKKQFF. The CDR3 DNA is TGTGCCAGCAACGAAATGGGACAGGGAAAAAAGCAGTTCTTC.

V gene TRBV7-2 combines with J gene TRBJ1-2, with TRBD1 matching over 10 bases. The CDR3 runs to 13 residues. Trimming took 4 bases from V and 8 from J; bases not matched to a gene: 4. Per germline, CDR1 SGHTA and CDR2 FQGNSA. The CDR3 nucleotides read TGTGCCAGCAGCTCCGGGACAGGGGTCGGCTACACCTTC. Translating gives CASSSGTGVGYTF.

There are a few counts of this clone. The chain has TRBV6-1 and TRBJ2-2, with D maybe TRBD1 (5 bases). This CDR3 comprises 19 residues. Germline V gives CDR1 MNHNS, CDR2 SASEGT. With 1 base removed from V and 4 bases from J, the gap between germline ends came to 22 bases. In nucleotides, the CDR3 is TGTGCCAGCAGTGAAGAGGGCAGGGTTCCCGTGGTGGGCACCGGGGAGCTGTTTTTT. Its translation: CASSEEGRVPVVGTGELFF.

The chain uses TRBV29-1 and TRBJ1-2, with D perhaps matching TRBD1 (6 bases). Germline CDR1 is SQVTM and CDR2 is ANQGSEA. Trimming took off 4 bases at V and 2 bases at J, with 14 bases between the two ends. The CDR3 contains 14 residues. For the CDR3, the DNA is TGCAGCGTTGTAAAGGGAAGGGGGAACTATGGCTACACCTTC. Residues: CSVVKGRGNYGYTF.

This chain links TRBV9 with TRBJ2-2, with TRBD2 matching over 12 bases. The CDR3 length is 18 residues. Germline loops: CDR1 SGDLS, CDR2 YYNGEE. The ends lost 4 bases at V and 5 bases at J; junction bases unmatched: 12. The CDR3 protein is CASSIRTSGVIGTGELFF. CDR3 coding DNA: TGTGCCAGCAGCATTAGGACTAGCGGGGTCATAGGTACCGGGGAGCTGTTTTTT.

V gene TRBV29-1 combines with J gene TRBJ2-5, with 9 positions matching TRBD1. Germline trimming cut 6 bases from V and 4 bases from J; bases unmatched to any gene: 9. This CDR3 region has 14 residues. Germline CDR1 and CDR2: SQVTM and ANQGSEA. DNA of the CDR3: TGCAGCGTCACCCAAGGACAGGGGACAGAGACCCAGTACTTC. Translating gives CSVTQGQGTETQYF.

The rearrangement joins TRBV18 to TRBJ2-1; perhaps TRBD2 as D (6 bases). The germline CDR1 and CDR2 sequences are KGHSH and LQKENI. V lost 5 bases and J lost 6, with 29 bases in between. The CDR3 spans 19 residues. CDR3 in amino acids: CASSTVATLGLGGINEQFF. As DNA, the CDR3 is TGTGCCAGCTCAACAGTGGCTACCCTTGGGCTGGGGGGTATCAATGAGCAGTTCTTC.

The chain recombines TRBV7-8 with TRBJ2-7; D is perhaps TRBD1 (6 bases). Germline CDR1 SGHVS, CDR2 FQNEAQ. The CDR3 consists of 15 residues. Deletions cut 1 base from V and 3 bases from J, with 13 bases between. The CDR3 loop reads CASSLGTGPVYEQYF. DNA for the CDR3: TGTGCCAGCAGCTTAGGAACAGGGCCAGTCTACGAGCAGTACTTC.

The V and J genes are TRBV6-4 and TRBJ2-1; D gene unclear. Germline-derived CDR1 and CDR2 are MRHNA and SNTAGT. V was cut by 7 bases and J by 8 bases, with 9 bases left in between. The CDR3 runs to 11 residues. The DNA for the CDR3 is TGTGCCAGCAAAGTCGGAGATGAGCAGTTCTTC. Its translation: CASKVGDEQFF.

The chain links TRBV27 to TRBJ2-7; 9 positions match TRBD1. The V gene end was trimmed by 6 bases and the J gene end by 1 base; junction bases not matched to a gene: 7. The CDR3 length is 15 residues. Looked up from germline, CDR1 is MNHEY and CDR2 is SMNVEV (reference sequence). DNA of the CDR3: TGTGCCAGCAGAGACGCCGGGACAGGGTCCTACGAGCAGTACTTC. It is translated as CASRDAGTGSYEQYF.

The chain combines TRBV2 with TRBJ2-1; 7 positions agree with TRBD1. The ends lost 0 bases at V and 0 bases at J; junction bases unmatched: 5. Germline loops: CDR1 SNHLY, CDR2 FYNNEI. This CDR3 has 17 residues. The CDR3 nucleotides are TGTGCCAGCAGTGAAGCAGAGACAGGGAGCTCCTACAATGAGCAGTTCTTC. Encoded protein: CASSEAETGSSYNEQFF.

The genes are TRBV12-3 or TRBV12-4 and TRBJ1-1, with D unclear. The germline V and J ends were trimmed by 0 bases and 2 bases, with 4 bases remaining between them. The length of the CDR3 is 13 residues. CDR3 nucleotide sequence: TGTGCCAGCAGTTTAGCGACTAACACTGAAGCTTTCTTT. Translated, it gives CASSLATNTEAFF.

The V and J genes are TRBV25-1 and TRBJ1-1; TRBD1 matches at 9 bases. Germline V gives CDR1 MGHDK, CDR2 SYGVNS. V lost 6 bases, J lost 7 bases, and 6 bases stayed unmatched. The CDR3 length is 13 residues. The CDR3 DNA reads as TGTGCCAGCAGGAACAGGGGGCCCGGTGAAGCTTTCTTT. It yields the protein CASRNRGPGEAFF.

The chain uses TRBV11-3 and TRBJ2-3; 8 bases align to TRBD2. This CDR3 is 17 amino acids long. Trimming removed 4 bases from V and 1 base from J; junction bases left unmatched: 10. Germline V gene lookup returns CDR1 SGHNT and CDR2 YENEEA. CDR3 residues: CASSYGVAGLGTDTQYF. CDR3 coding DNA: TGTGCCAGCAGCTACGGGGTAGCGGGGCTGGGCACAGATACGCAGTATTTT.

This rearrangement joins TRBV7-2 to TRBJ1-2; 10 positions agree with TRBD1. The CDR3 covers 16 residues. J was trimmed by 4 bases and V by 4 bases; bases with no gene match: 9. Germline-derived CDR1 and CDR2 are SGHTA and FQGNSA. CDR3 coding DNA: TGTGCCAGCAGCTCTGACACCGGGACAGGGGTCTATGGCTACACCTTC. This gives the protein CASSSDTGTGVYGYTF.

V is TRBV7-8 and J is TRBJ1-3; 7 positions match TRBD1. Losses at the gene ends were 6 bases for V and 3 bases for J; bases not matched to a gene: 11. The germline V gene has CDR1 SGHVS and CDR2 FQNEAQ. The CDR3 extends over 16 amino acids. CDR3 nucleotide sequence: TGTGCCAGCAGTCCACCCCAAAGACAGGGTGGAAACACCATATATTTT. Translating gives CASSPPQRQGGNTIYF. Using reference TRBV7-8 and TRBJ1-3 for the parts outside the CDR3, the full variable domain is GAGVSQSPRYKVAKRGQDVALRCDPISGHVSLFWYQQALGQGPEFLTYFQNEAQLDKSGLPSDRFFAERPEGSVSTLKIQRTQQEDSAVYLCASSPPQRQGGNTIYFGEGSWLTVV.

The chain has TRBV9 and TRBJ2-1; 7 bases are shared with TRBD1. V was clipped by 6 bases and J by 2 bases; unmatched bases: 8. Germline V gives CDR1 SGDLS, CDR2 YYNGEE. This CDR3 contains 15 residues. The CDR3 nucleotides read TGTGCCAGCACCCCCGGGACAGCAGCCTACAATGAGCAGTTCTTC. It translates to CASTPGTAAYNEQFF.

This clone came up a few times. The V call is TRBV4-2, the J call TRBJ2-3; D perhaps matches TRBD1 (5 bases). CDR3 length: 14 residues. Trimming cost V 0 bases and J 6 bases, with 10 bases left between them. CDR1 is LGHNA and CDR2 is YNFKEQ in the germline V gene. CDR3 loop: CASSQDFRVDTQYF. CDR3 nucleotides: TGTGCCAGCAGCCAAGATTTCAGGGTCGATACGCAGTATTTT.

CDR3 region: CASSQDWFGETQYF. The CDR3, as DNA: TGTGCCAGCAGCCAAGATTGGTTCGGGGAGACCCAGTACTTC. This chain uses TRBV4-2 with TRBJ2-5; no reliable D call. The CDR3 extends over 14 amino acids. V was cut by 0 bases and J by 5 bases, with 10 bases left in between. CDR1 and CDR2 from the germline V gene are LGHNA and YNFKEQ.

The chain uses TRBV7-2 and TRBJ2-2; possibly TRBD2 for D (6 bases). The CDR3 runs 17 residues. Germline-derived CDR1 and CDR2 are SGHTA and FQGNSA. V lost 1 base to trimming and J lost 6 bases, with 18 bases between them. The CDR3 protein is CASSLGAGRELAGELFF. As DNA, the CDR3 is TGTGCCAGCAGCTTAGGGGCGGGAAGGGAATTGGCCGGGGAGCTGTTTTTT.